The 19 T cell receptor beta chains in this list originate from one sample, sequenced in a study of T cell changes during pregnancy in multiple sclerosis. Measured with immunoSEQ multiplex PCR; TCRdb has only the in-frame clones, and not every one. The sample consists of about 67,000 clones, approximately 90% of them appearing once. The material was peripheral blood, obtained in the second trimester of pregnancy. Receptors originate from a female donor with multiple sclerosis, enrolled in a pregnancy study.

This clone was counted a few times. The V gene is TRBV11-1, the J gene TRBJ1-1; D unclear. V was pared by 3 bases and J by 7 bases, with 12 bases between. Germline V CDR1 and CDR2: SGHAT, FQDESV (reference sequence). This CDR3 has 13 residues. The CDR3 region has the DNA TGTGCCAGCAGCTTGAGATTCCTCAATGAAGCTTTCTTT. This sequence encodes CASSLRFLNEAFF.

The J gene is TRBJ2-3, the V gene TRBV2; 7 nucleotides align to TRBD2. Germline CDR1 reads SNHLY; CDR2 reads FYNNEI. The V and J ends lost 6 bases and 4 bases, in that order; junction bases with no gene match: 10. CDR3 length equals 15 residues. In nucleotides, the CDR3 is TGTGCCAGCAGGACCCTAGCGGCTTGGGCAGATACGCAGTATTTT. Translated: CASRTLAAWADTQYF.

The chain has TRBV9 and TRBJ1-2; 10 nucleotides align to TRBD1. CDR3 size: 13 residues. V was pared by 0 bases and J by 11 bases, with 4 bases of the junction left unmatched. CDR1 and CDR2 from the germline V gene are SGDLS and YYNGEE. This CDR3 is CASSVGTGGGYTF. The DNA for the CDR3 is TGTGCCAGCAGCGTAGGGACAGGGGGGGGGTACACCTTC.

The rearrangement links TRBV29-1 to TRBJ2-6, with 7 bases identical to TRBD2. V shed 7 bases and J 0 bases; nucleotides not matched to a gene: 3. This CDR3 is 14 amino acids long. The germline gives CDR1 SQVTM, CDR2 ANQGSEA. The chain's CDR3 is CSAGGGSGANVLTF. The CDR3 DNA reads TGCAGCGCTGGCGGGGGCTCTGGGGCCAACGTCCTGACTTTC.

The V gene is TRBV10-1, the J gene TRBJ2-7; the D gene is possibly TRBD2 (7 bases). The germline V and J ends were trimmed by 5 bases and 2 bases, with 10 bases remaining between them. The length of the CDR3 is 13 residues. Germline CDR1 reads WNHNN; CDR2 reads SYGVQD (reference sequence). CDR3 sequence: CASSKRDTYEQYF. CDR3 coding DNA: TGCGCCAGCAGTAAGCGGGACACCTACGAGCAGTACTTC.

The CDR3 here is CASSLRLATNEQFF. The DNA of the CDR3 is TGTGCCAGCAGTTTAAGACTAGCGACGAATGAGCAGTTCTTC. J is TRBJ2-1 and V is TRBV27, with 8 bases matching TRBD2. The CDR3 is 14 residues long. The germline gives CDR1 MNHEY, CDR2 SMNVEV (reference sequence). The V and J ends lost 2 bases and 7 bases, in that order; junction bases with no gene match: 4.

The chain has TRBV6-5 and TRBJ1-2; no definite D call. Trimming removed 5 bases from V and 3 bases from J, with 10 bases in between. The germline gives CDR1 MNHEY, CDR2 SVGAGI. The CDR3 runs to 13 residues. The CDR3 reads CASSPLYDYGYTF. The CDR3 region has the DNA TGTGCCAGCAGTCCGCTATACGACTATGGCTACACCTTC.

The DNA of the CDR3 is TGTGCCAGCAGCCCCCAAGGAGGAAGGGAAACCTACGAGCAGTACTTC. As protein: CASSPQGGRETYEQYF. This chain connects TRBV7-9 to TRBJ2-5; D might be TRBD2 (5 bases). Near its end, the DNA agrees better with TRBJ2-7, so the J call may be wrong. CDR3 length equals 16 residues. Germline CDR1 and CDR2: SEHNR and FQNEAQ (reference sequence).

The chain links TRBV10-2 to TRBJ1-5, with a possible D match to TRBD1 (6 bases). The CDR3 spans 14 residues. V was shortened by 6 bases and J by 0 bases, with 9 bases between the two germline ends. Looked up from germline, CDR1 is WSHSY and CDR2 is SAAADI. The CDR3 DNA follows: TGCGCCAGCAGACAGGGAAATAGCAATCAGCCCCAGCATTTT. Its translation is CASRQGNSNQPQHF.

CDR3 DNA: TGTGCCAGCAGACTCCGGGTGGGGCATGGCTACACCTTC. Its protein is CASRLRVGHGYTF. The chain carries TRBV6-5 and TRBJ1-2, with TRBD1 as a possible D gene (5 bases). Trimming cost V 6 bases and J 6 bases, with 14 bases left between them. Germline CDR1 reads MNHEY; CDR2 reads SVGAGI. The CDR3 has 13 amino acids.

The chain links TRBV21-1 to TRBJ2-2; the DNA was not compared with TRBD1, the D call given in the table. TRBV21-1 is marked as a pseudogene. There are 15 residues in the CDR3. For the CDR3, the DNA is TGTGCCAGCAGCGTGACAGTACAATCCACCGGGGAGCTGTTTTTT. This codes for CASSVTVQSTGELFF.

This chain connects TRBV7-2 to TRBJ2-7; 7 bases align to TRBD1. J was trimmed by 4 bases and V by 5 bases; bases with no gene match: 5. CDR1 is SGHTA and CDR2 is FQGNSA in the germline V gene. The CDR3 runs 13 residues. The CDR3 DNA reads TGTGCCAGCAGCACGGGACAGCGATACGAGCAGTACTTC. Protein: CASSTGQRYEQYF.

This CDR3 is CASSLPPPGQGYGYTF. CDR3 DNA: TGTGCCAGCAGCCTTCCGCCCCCGGGACAGGGTTATGGCTACACCTTC. The V gene is TRBV6-6, the J gene TRBJ1-2; 9 nucleotides match TRBD1. The CDR3 loop spans 16 amino acids. The germline CDR1 and CDR2 sequences are MNHNY and SVGAGI (reference sequence). V dropped 6 bases and J dropped 5; count of bases not matched to a gene: 13.

The CDR3 region is CASSQRGMGFKNIQYF. CDR3 coding DNA: TGCGCCAGCAGCCAACGGGGGATGGGGTTCAAAAACATTCAGTACTTC. The J gene is TRBJ2-4, the V gene TRBV4-3, with a weak D call TRBD2 (6 bases). Germline V gene data show CDR1 as LGHNA and CDR2 as YSLEER. The CDR3 has 16 amino acids. V shed 2 bases and J shed 3 bases, with 14 bases lying between them.

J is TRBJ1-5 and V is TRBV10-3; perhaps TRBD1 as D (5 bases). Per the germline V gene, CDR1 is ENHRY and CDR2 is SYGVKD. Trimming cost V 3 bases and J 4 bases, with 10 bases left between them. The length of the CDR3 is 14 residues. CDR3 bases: TGTGCCATCAGTGAATCCAGGGCAAATCAGCCCCAGCATTTT. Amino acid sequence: CAISESRANQPQHF.

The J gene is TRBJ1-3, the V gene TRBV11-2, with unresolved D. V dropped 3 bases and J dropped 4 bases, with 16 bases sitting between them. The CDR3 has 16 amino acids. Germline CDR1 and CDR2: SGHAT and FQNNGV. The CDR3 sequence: CASSFSWREGGNTIYF. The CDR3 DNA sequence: TGTGCCAGCAGCTTTAGTTGGCGGGAGGGAGGAAACACCATATATTTT.

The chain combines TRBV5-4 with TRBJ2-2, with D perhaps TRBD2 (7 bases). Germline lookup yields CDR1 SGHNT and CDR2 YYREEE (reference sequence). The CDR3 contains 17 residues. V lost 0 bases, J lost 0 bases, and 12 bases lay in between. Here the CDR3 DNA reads TGTGCCAGCAGCTTGGGGGGGGCGGGGGCGAACACCGGGGAGCTGTTTTTT. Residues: CASSLGGAGANTGELFF.

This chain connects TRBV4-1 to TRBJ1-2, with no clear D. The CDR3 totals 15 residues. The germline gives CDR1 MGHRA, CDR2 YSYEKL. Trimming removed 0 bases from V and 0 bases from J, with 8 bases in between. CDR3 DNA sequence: TGCGCCAGCAGCCAAGAGAGAAGCTCTAACTATGGCTACACCTTC. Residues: CASSQERSSNYGYTF.

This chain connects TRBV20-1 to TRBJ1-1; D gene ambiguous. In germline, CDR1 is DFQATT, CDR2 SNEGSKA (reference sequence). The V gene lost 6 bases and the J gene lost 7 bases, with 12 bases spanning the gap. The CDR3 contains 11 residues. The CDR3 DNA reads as TGCAGTGCCATAGAAGCGGTTGAAGCTTTCTTT. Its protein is CSAIEAVEAFF.